This T cell receptor (beta chain) was documented in a study of blood T cell repertoires in COVID-19. Study background: Acute and convalescent COVID-19 specimens originated in the United States, Italy and Spain. T cells, B-cell-depleted T cells, or PBMCs provided the cDNA or gDNA that served as material.

Looked up from germline, CDR1 is SQVTM and CDR2 is ANQGSEA. The CDR3 extends over 12 amino acids. V gave up 6 bases and J gave up 5 bases, with 14 bases separating them. How the authors handled the data: Amplification with reference gene primers provided the estimates of nucleated cell counts. Libraries were prepared by immunoSEQ multiplex PCR; TCRdb keeps only in-frame clonotypes and omits some of them. Clonal size and the V and J genes are those of that table, whereas D and trimming came from the DNA. The profile shows fewer than 500,000 clones, nearly 90% of them singletons. The chain joins TRBV29-1 to TRBJ2-7; D perhaps matches TRBD1 (5 bases). Sequences were obtained from PBMCs or T cells enriched from blood (not recorded which). This receptor was obtained from a woman aged 18-29 years with acute COVID-19. The CDR3 loop is CSVRRQGHEQYF. The CDR3 nucleotides are TGCAGCGTCCGAAGGCAGGGCCACGAGCAGTACTTC.